A selection of T cell receptor beta chains follows, all from one sample in a study of blood T cell repertoires in COVID-19. This table comes from immunoSEQ multiplex PCR, and its TCRdb copy is limited to in-frame clones, with some not included. The sample carries 400,000 or so clones, about nine tenths recorded once. The specimen sequenced was PBMCs or T cells enriched from blood (not recorded which). The receptors originated from a man younger than 35 who had recovered from COVID-19. The CDR3 runs from the conserved cysteine through the conserved F or W. D genes are given only for firm matches. Clone size, where shown, is once, few, many, or a class for clones that have expanded.

cdr3_aa | cdr3_nt | clone_size | j_call | v_call | d_call
CASSPGGFQEETQYF | TGTGCCAGCAGCCCGGGGGGATTTCAGGAAGAGACCCAGTACTTC | . | TRBJ2-5 | TRBV11-3 | TRBD2
CASSPPEGADTGELFF | TGTGCCAGCTCACCACCCGAGGGGGCGGACACCGGGGAGCTGTTTTTT | once | TRBJ2-2 | TRBV18 | TRBD1
CASSLGYTRGYTF | TGTGCCAGCAGCTTAGGTTATACACGCGGCTACACCTTC | . | TRBJ1-2 | TRBV7-2 | .
CASSFQGAKSYDTEAFF | TGTGCCAGCAGCTTTCAGGGGGCGAAAAGTTATGACACTGAAGCTTTCTTT | . | TRBJ1-1 | TRBV7-9 | TRBD1
CASSTPIIGDEKLFF | TGTGCCAGCAGTACCCCGATTATAGGGGATGAAAAACTGTTTTTT | . | TRBJ1-4 | TRBV2 | .
CASSLRQGDYGYTF | TGTGCCAGCAGCCTCAGACAGGGGGATTATGGCTACACCTTC | . | TRBJ1-2 | TRBV5-5 | TRBD1
CASSQDPRYGETQYF | TGTGCCAGCAGCCAAGATCCTCGGTACGGAGAGACCCAGTACTTC | . | TRBJ2-5 | TRBV3-1/TRBV3-2 | .
CASSVDTGGTHEQYF | TGTGCCAGCAGCGTAGACACAGGGGGAACCCACGAGCAGTACTTC | . | TRBJ2-7 | TRBV9 | TRBD1
CAFRNSRTDTQYF | TGTGCCTTCCGTAACTCGCGCACAGATACGCAGTATTTT | . | TRBJ2-3 | TRBV28 | .
CASSIGQLNTEAFF | TGTGCCAGTAGTATCGGACAGTTGAACACTGAAGCTTTCTTT | once | TRBJ1-1 | TRBV19 | .
CASSLQTSGRPYNEQFF | TGTGCCAGCAGCTTGCAGACTAGCGGACGACCCTACAATGAGCAGTTCTTC | . | TRBJ2-1 | TRBV7-8 | TRBD2
CASNPGYINEQFF | TGTGCCAGCAATCCGGGTTATATCAATGAGCAGTTCTTC | . | TRBJ2-1 | TRBV28 | .
CASSGGPYNEQFF | TGTGCCTCCAGCGGGGGGCCGTACAATGAGCAGTTCTTC | . | TRBJ2-1 | TRBV10-3 | TRBD2
CASREPVPGGYTF | TGTGCCAGCCGGGAGCCGGTCCCGGGTGGCTACACCTTC | . | TRBJ1-2 | TRBV6-5 | .
CASSWGPPGLEGNEQFF | TGTGCCAGCAGCTGGGGACCCCCGGGACTAGAGGGGAATGAGCAGTTCTTC | . | TRBJ2-1 | TRBV5-6 | TRBD2
CASSDSVSGYTF | TGTGCCAGCAGTGACTCAGTGAGCGGCTACACCTTC | . | TRBJ1-2 | TRBV6-5 | .
CASSAGQVLSGNTIYF | TGCGCCAGCAGCGCAGGACAGGTCCTCTCTGGAAACACCATATATTTT | few | TRBJ1-3 | TRBV5-1 | TRBD1
CASSKQGGVTGELFF | TGCGCCAGCAGCAAACAGGGGGGTGTCACCGGGGAGCTGTTTTTT | . | TRBJ2-2 | TRBV5-1 | TRBD1
CASSLQGAYGYTF | TGTGCCAGCTCACTACAGGGGGCATATGGCTACACCTTC | . | TRBJ1-2 | TRBV18 | TRBD1
CASSFRDSSYEQYF | TGTGCCAGCAGCTTCCGGGACAGCTCCTACGAGCAGTACTTC | . | TRBJ2-7 | TRBV7-6 | TRBD1
CSVLPGHDSYEQYF | TGCAGCGTTTTACCGGGACACGACTCCTACGAGCAGTACTTC | . | TRBJ2-7 | TRBV29-1 | .
CAWKGAQSYNEQFF | TGTGCCTGGAAGGGGGCGCAGTCGTACAATGAGCAGTTCTTC | . | TRBJ2-1 | TRBV30 | TRBD1
CASSPGASGSPQYF | TGCGCCAGCAGCCCGGGGGCGAGCGGGAGTCCTCAGTACTTC | . | TRBJ2-7 | TRBV5-1 | TRBD2
CASSHEFRDRSPRIQYF | TGTGCCAGCTCCCATGAGTTCCGGGACAGGAGTCCACGGATTCAGTACTTC | once | TRBJ2-4 | TRBV18 | TRBD1
CASSRTEQYGYTF | TGTGCCAGCAGCAGGACAGAGCAATATGGCTACACCTTC | . | TRBJ1-2 | TRBV6-5 | .
CASSLGQGPHEQFF | TGTGCCAGCAGTTTGGGACAGGGGCCCCATGAGCAGTTCTTC | . | TRBJ2-1 | TRBV28 | TRBD1
CASSPRGWTGGPDYEQYF | TGTGCCAGCAGCCCTCGGGGTTGGACGGGAGGGCCCGACTACGAGCAGTACTTC | . | TRBJ2-7 | TRBV9 | TRBD2
CASSLGLAGVETQYF | TGTGCCAGCAGCTTGGGACTAGCGGGAGTTGAGACCCAGTACTTC | . | TRBJ2-5 | TRBV5-4 | TRBD2
CASSFAGNYGYTF | TGTGCCAGCAGTTTTGCAGGGAACTATGGCTACACCTTC | once | TRBJ1-2 | TRBV27 | .
CASSLGVDYGYTF | TGTGCCAGCAGTTTAGGAGTTGACTATGGCTACACCTTC | . | TRBJ1-2 | TRBV28 | .
CASSLGTEEAFF | TGTGCCAGCAGTTTGGGGACAGAAGAAGCTTTCTTT | . | TRBJ1-1 | TRBV12-3/TRBV12-4 | TRBD1
CASSDGDYGYTF | TGTGCCAGCAGTGATGGAGACTATGGCTACACCTTC | . | TRBJ1-2 | TRBV2 | .
CASSPTPGGNSPLHF | TGTGCCAGCAGCCCCACGCCGGGGGGCAATTCACCCCTCCACTTT | . | TRBJ1-6 | TRBV7-6 | .
CASSQSGLAGVGEQYF | TGTGCCAGCAGTCAGTCGGGACTAGCGGGAGTTGGGGAGCAGTACTTC | . | TRBJ2-7 | TRBV28 | TRBD2
CASSEVRVEKLFF | TGTGCCAGCAGTGAGGTACGGGTTGAAAAACTGTTTTTT | few | TRBJ1-4 | TRBV6-4 | .
CASSESLYLYGYTF | TGTGCCAGCAGCGAGAGCCTCTACCTCTATGGCTACACCTTC | . | TRBJ1-2 | TRBV13 | .
CASSYSGRSSGNTIYF | TGTGCCAGCAGTTACTCGGGCCGATCCTCTGGAAACACCATATATTTT | once | TRBJ1-3 | TRBV6-5 | .
CAISDGRQTGSPLHF | TGTGCCATCAGTGATGGCAGACAAACGGGGTCACCCCTCCACTTT | . | TRBJ1-6 | TRBV10-3 | .
CASSQVQGQSTEAFF | TGCGCCAGCAGCCAAGTGCAGGGGCAAAGCACTGAAGCTTTCTTT | . | TRBJ1-1 | TRBV4-1 | .
CASSIASNTGELFF | TGTGCCAGTAGTATAGCCTCGAACACCGGGGAGCTGTTTTTT | . | TRBJ2-2 | TRBV19 | .
CASSPLGAVSTDTQYF | TGTGCCAGCAGCCCCCTTGGAGCGGTTAGCACAGATACGCAGTATTTT | . | TRBJ2-3 | TRBV4-2 | .
CAWSVRSTSGNTIYF | TGTGCCTGGAGTGTACGGTCTACCTCTGGAAACACCATATATTTT | . | TRBJ1-3 | TRBV30 | .
CASNEFGSSTQYF | TGTGCCAGTAATGAGTTCGGGAGCAGTACGCAGTATTTT | . | TRBJ2-3 | TRBV19 | .
CAWRGQNTEAFF | TGTGCCTGGAGGGGGCAGAACACTGAAGCTTTCTTT | . | TRBJ1-1 | TRBV30 | .
CASSLAIEPQHF | TGTGCCAGCAGCTTAGCCATAGAGCCCCAGCATTTT | . | TRBJ1-5 | TRBV7-2 | .
CAWSLGGNNVYEQYF | TGTGCCTGGAGTTTGGGAGGGAACAATGTCTACGAGCAGTACTTC | . | TRBJ2-7 | TRBV30 | TRBD2
CASSFSGSYEQYF | TGTGCCAGCAGTTTTTCGGGTTCCTACGAGCAGTACTTC | few | TRBJ2-7 | TRBV27 | .
CASSWAGGTYEQYF | TGTGCCAGCAGCTGGGCGGGGGGAACCTACGAGCAGTACTTC | once | TRBJ2-7 | TRBV5-6 | TRBD2